This T cell receptor (beta chain) was sequenced in a study of blood T cell repertoires in COVID-19 (dated by TCRdb to 2020 to 2021). In terms of the full investigation: The collaborator samples originated in the United States, Italy and Spain and spanned the acute and convalescent phases of COVID-19. The material from the prospective study consisted of cDNA or gDNA derived from T cells, B-cell-depleted T cells, or PBMCs. The dataset comprised deeply sampled blood TCRbeta repertoires from subjects exposed to, actively infected with, or recovered from COVID-19. The repertoires were released in a freely available public database intended as a resource for research on the immune response to SARS-CoV-2. The samples were drawn from two sources: the first 160 participants of the ongoing ImmuneRACE study, and 1,000 to 1,500 subjects contributed by 6 global collaborators. Nearly every sample came with metadata listing a de-identified subject ID, COVID-19 status, age in years and sex. HLA class I and class II types, where available, came from metadata supplied by the sample provider rather than from assay-based typing. Summary of the overall study and its limitations: How much clinical and demographic metadata was included differed by source and by participant, and the metadata was provided uncurated.

TCRbeta CDR3 regions were amplified from genomic DNA by means of the immunoSEQ Assay, a bias-controlled multiplex PCR. In the original analysis: The number of nucleated cells in each sample was estimated by amplification of reference gene primers within the assay. To quantify the absolute abundance of each unique TCRbeta CDR3 rearrangement, sequence reads were collapsed and filtered. For each sample, productive Simpson clonality was calculated by taking the square root of Simpson's diversity index across productive rearrangements. As stored in TCRdb, this immuneACCESS dataset retains in-frame rearrangements with V and J assigned. A fraction of the clones does not appear; measured against another copy, unresolved V genes explain less than half of the discrepancy, and the remainder lacks a known reason. V, J and clone size are taken as reported in that table, and D and trimming were inferred from the DNA itself. The sample data list approximately 180,000 clones, and 60% to 80% of these were observed just once. The ten largest clones add up to 26% of the sample.

CDR1 SEHNR and CDR2 FQNEAQ are derived from the germline V gene (reference sequence). From the cysteine up to the phenylalanine, the CDR3 has a length of 14 residues. Left in the record is the CDR3 DNA by itself, 42 bases read in frame from the first base. Comment on this clone: Its antigen is currently not known. No much larger clonotype is one base removed from it; base qualities were not supplied.

Collaborating institutions collected whole blood in K2EDTA tubes following their own protocols. For TCRbeta analysis, collaborators shipped samples in one of three forms: frozen whole blood, isolated PBMCs, or DNA extracted from either of those sample types. This TCR derives from a woman in her seventies with acute or convalescent COVID-19. The sample was peripheral blood. The chain employs TRBV7-9 and TRBJ1-1, with 7 junctional bases fitting TRBD1. The DNA reads as follows: TGTGCTAATTCTTTGGGGACAGTGAACACTGAAGCTTTCTTT. Its protein reads: CANSLGTVNTEAFF.